The text below deals with one T cell receptor (beta chain). This clonotype was detected only a few times. No cognate antigen has been identified for it. No quality values exist for individual bases; no much larger clone is one base distant. This entry comes from a study of T cells in Graves' hyperthyroidism and ophthalmopathy (dated by TCRdb to between 2018 and 2021). For the study in its entirety: To identify distinguishing TCR V-J signatures, a discovery cohort of 90 to 100 patients was used, comprising 43 with Graves' ophthalmopathy and under 60 with stable Graves' hyperthyroidism. The 100 discovery patients were randomly split 7:3 into training and test sets. Prospective prediction of ophthalmopathy was tested in an independent validation cohort consisting of under 20 hyperthyroidism patients and 17 patients who later progressed to ophthalmopathy. After sampling, hyperthyroidism patients received methimazole starting at 30 mg daily, and ophthalmopathy patients received high-dose intravenous methylprednisolone. The paper reports TCR Vbeta CDR3 sequencing of roughly 140 peripheral blood samples: 40 or so ophthalmopathy, about 75 hyperthyroidism and around 17 progressor patients. In about 6 Graves' hyperthyroidism patients, the study also compared T-cell repertoires from thyroid tissue with T-cell repertoires from blood. Paper-wide results and their limitations: A model built on a 13 V-J signature distinguished ophthalmopathy from stable hyperthyroidism, reaching about 88% sensitivity and about 81% specificity in cross-validation and 80%/75% in testing. No statistical method was used to fix the sample size in advance, and group allocation was not hidden from the investigators. In validation, the model predicted progression to ophthalmopathy with 55% to 71% sensitivity and approximately 72% specificity, a median of about 6 months before onset. Most expanded thyroid clonotypes (frequency above 0.001) were also found in blood, which suggests that blood repertoires may mirror thyroid immune responses.

The TCR beta CDR3 regions were amplified from the RNA transcripts. The first round of RT-PCR for the TCR CDR3 was performed with the HTBI primer set and the Qiagen OneStep RT-PCR kit. A second multiplex PCR round built the libraries, followed by size selection and purification. The libraries were sequenced on an Illumina HiSeq2000 using paired-end 100 bp reads. The study's own analysis went as follows. Raw data were processed with SOAPnuke, discarding reads with adapters, uncalled bases, mean Phred below 15, or no exact constant-primer or identifier match. High-quality paired reads were merged with COPE v1.2.5, and unique nucleotide sequences were defined as clonotypes. MiTCR v1.1 was used to align the clonotypes against IMGT TRBV, TRBD and TRBJ reference segments. Only V-J combinations with frequency above 0.0001, covering about 99% of repertoires, were analysed. A TCS score was defined as the ratio between F50 (clonal expansion) and ExV (chaos), using BLOSUM62-based TCRdist between CDR3 peptides within each V-J. Welch's t-statistics and random forest reduced 514 V-J features to 13, which were used in a naive Bayes classifier (R e1071). The Morisita-Horn index was used to measure how similar the thyroid and blood repertoires were. Clones were called with MiXCR by TCRdb after fastp trimmed the public reads at Q25, and only in-frame beta chains were retained. Rows with a matching CDR3 protein are joined into one entry that keeps the most common DNA and genes. TCRdb's processing, not the authors', yielded these V and J calls. Across this sample there are 500,000 to 800,000 distinct CDR3 sequences, with 40% to 55% seen only once. The ten largest account for more than 7% of the sample.

Exclusion was applied to patients with uncontrolled infections, other autoimmune diseases, pregnancy or lactation. Diagnoses were established on the basis of clinical symptoms, serum thyroxine and TRAb, thyroid ultrasound, and orbital computed tomography. Total RNA was extracted using Trizol reagent, and RNA quality was assessed on an Agilent 2100 Bioanalyzer. The origin of this receptor is an adult man with Graves' disease, either hyperthyroidism or ophthalmopathy (not recorded which). Material for sequencing was peripheral blood or thyroid tissue (not recorded which).

The nucleotides are TGCAGTGCTAGAGGTGGCCAGGGGAGGGTGAGGACCTTC. Its protein is CSARGGQGRVRTF. The chain is assembled from TRBV20-1 and TRBJ1-2, and the D gene may be TRBD1, 6 bases matching. The germline V gene encodes CDR1 DFQATT and CDR2 SNEGSKA (reference sequence). V lost 1 base and J lost 14 bases; the stretch between them is 20 bases long. The CDR3 runs 13 amino acids, cysteine and phenylalanine included. The read is trimmed to its CDR3 DNA, 39 bases read in frame from base 1.